Sequencing of this T cell receptor (beta chain) was carried out in a study of early T cells in non-severe SARS-CoV-2 infection. About the study: Sequencing of unsorted whole blood was done on bulk RNA, leaving chains unpaired.

General observations from the study: Sequences matched to VDJdb favored anti-spike CD8 responses, while private and CD4 specificities were missed.

This clonotype was detected many times. Its target is not known. The V gene's germline CDR1 is DFQATT and CDR2 SNEGSKA (reference sequence). V was pared by 4 bases and J by 5 bases, with 6 bases between. The length of the CDR3 is 12 residues. Researchers tagged individual cDNA molecules with unique molecular identifiers. One entry per CDR3 protein, called by TCRdb with MiXCR from the 5' RACE reads. The sample consists of tens of thousands of distinct CDR3 sequences, less than 5% of them appearing once. The chain carries TRBV20-1 and TRBJ1-6; D uncertain. This receptor was taken from an adult who was a healthcare worker with PCR-confirmed SARS-CoV-2 infection or an uninfected control (not recorded which). The sample comprised whole blood. Written as DNA, the CDR3 is TGCAGTGCTATGGGAAATAATTCACCCCTCCACTTT. Translation: CSAMGNNSPLHF.